This T cell receptor (beta chain) was sequenced in a study of response to subunit inactivated influenza vaccine. TCRdb re-called the RT-PCR reads with MiXCR, one entry per CDR3 protein. In the table there are about 780,000 distinct CDR3 sequences, 15% to 20% of which are singletons. Concerning this clonotype itself: Antigen: not known.

V lost 2 bases, J lost 7 bases, and 18 bases lay in between. Germline V gene sequence: CDR1 MNHEY, CDR2 SMNVEV (reference sequence). The CDR3 is 16 residues long. General observations from the study: Each seasonal influenza vaccination recruits few new T cells, the authors suggested.

The rearrangement uses TRBV27 and TRBJ1-5; D not resolved. This sequence originates from a man aged 50 to 59 who received an inactivated influenza vaccine. The specimen was PBMCs from blood, collected more than 4 days after vaccination. CDR3: CASSLLGSPRTQPQHF. The DNA of the CDR3 is TGTGCCAGCAGTTTACTCGGGAGCCCTAGGACCCAGCCCCAGCATTTT.